Listed here are 14 T cell receptor beta chains from one sample, sequenced in a study of blood T cell repertoires in COVID-19. The table came from immunoSEQ multiplex PCR; TCRdb's copy has only in-frame clones and leaves some out. The data show about 220,000 clones, with 80% to 90% seen just once and roughly 10% held by the top ten. Sequenced material: peripheral blood. The receptor source for this set is a man in his fifties or sixties with active or convalescent COVID-19.

The chain links TRBV9 to TRBJ2-7, with 8 bases identical to TRBD2. CDR3 length equals 14 residues. Germline V CDR1 and CDR2: SGDLS, YYNGEE. V trimming: 3 bases; J trimming: 7 bases; junction bases outside the gene matches: 9. CDR3 in DNA: TGTGCCAGCAGCGAGGCCGGGACTAGTAAAGAGCAGTACTTC. Protein product: CASSEAGTSKEQYF. The whole variable domain, filled in from reference TRBV9 and TRBJ2-7, reads DSGVTQTPKHLITATGQRVTLRCSPRSGDLSVYWYQQSLDQGLQFLIQYYNGEERAKGNILERFSAQQFPDLHSELNLSSLELGDSALYFCASSEAGTSKEQYFGPGTRLTVT.

This clone was counted once. The V call is TRBV5-1, the J call TRBJ1-1; perhaps TRBD1 as D (5 bases). V lost 3 bases to trimming and J lost 4 bases, with 13 bases between them. CDR1 and CDR2 from the germline V gene are SGHRS and YFSETQ. The CDR3 runs 14 residues. DNA of the CDR3: TGCGCCAGCAGCTCCAGGGATTTTAGCACTGAAGCTTTCTTT. Amino acid sequence: CASSSRDFSTEAFF.

The chain recombines TRBV15 with TRBJ1-6, with 8 bases lining up with TRBD1. CDR1 is LNHNV, CDR2 YYDKDF, per germline (reference sequence). V shed 3 bases and J 7 bases; nucleotides not matched to a gene: 5. CDR3 length: 15 amino acids. The CDR3 reads CATSSQGAWNSPLHF. The DNA of the CDR3 is TGTGCCACCAGCAGCCAGGGGGCTTGGAATTCACCCCTCCACTTT.

On this clone: Other DNA sequences from this sample encode an identical CDR3 as well. The chain joins TRBV5-1 to TRBJ1-1; 12 nucleotides match TRBD1. Per germline, CDR1 SGHRS and CDR2 YFSETQ. The trim removed 4 bases at V and 5 bases at J, leaving 3 bases unmatched. CDR3 length: 14 residues. The CDR3 is CASSRDRGRTEAFF. The DNA of the CDR3 is TGCGCCAGCAGCCGGGACAGGGGGCGGACTGAAGCTTTCTTT.

This chain connects TRBV19 to TRBJ2-7; TRBD2 matches 7 bases. The CDR3 covers 13 residues. Looked up from germline, CDR1 is LNHDA and CDR2 is SQIVND (reference sequence). V gave up 6 bases and J gave up 4 bases; unmatched junction bases: 6. In DNA form, the CDR3 reads TGTGCCAGTAGCCCCGGACTAGAGTACGAGCAGTACTTC. Protein product: CASSPGLEYEQYF.

The chain couples TRBV6-5 to TRBJ1-1, with TRBD1 matching 8 bases. Germline V gene sequence: CDR1 MNHEY, CDR2 SVGAGI. There are 15 residues in the CDR3. Germline trimming cut 4 bases from V and 0 bases from J; bases unmatched to any gene: 4. The CDR3 is CASSFYRGMNTEAFF. The CDR3 DNA follows: TGTGCCAGCAGTTTTTACAGGGGGATGAACACTGAAGCTTTCTTT.

The V and J genes are TRBV5-4 and TRBJ2-5; tentative D call: TRBD2 (6 bases). Trimming took off 0 bases at V and 6 bases at J, with 9 bases between the two ends. Germline V gene sequence: CDR1 SGHNT, CDR2 YYREEE (reference sequence). The CDR3 spans 13 residues. CDR3 coding DNA: TGTGCCAGCAGCTTGGAGCGGGTGAAGACCCAGTACTTC. It codes for CASSLERVKTQYF.

The V and J genes are TRBV19 and TRBJ1-2, with 9 positions matching TRBD1. CDR3 length equals 14 residues. Trimming at V came to 6 bases and at J to 5 bases, leaving 7 bases not matched to a gene. CDR1 is LNHDA and CDR2 is SQIVND in the germline V gene (reference sequence). The CDR3 protein is CASRLWDRDYGYTF. CDR3 DNA sequence: TGTGCCAGTAGACTCTGGGACAGGGATTATGGCTACACCTTC.

This clone is a singleton in its sample. This sequence joins TRBV4-2 and TRBJ1-1; no reliable D call. Germline V gene sequence: CDR1 LGHNA, CDR2 YNFKEQ. The CDR3 extends over 15 amino acids. Trimming pared 4 bases from V and 3 bases from J, leaving 15 bases between. CDR3 sequence: CASSPQTSSDTEAFF. DNA for the CDR3: TGTGCCAGCAGCCCTCAAACTAGTTCGGACACTGAAGCTTTCTTT.

This clone was picked up one time. The CDR3 DNA sequence: TGTGCCAGCAGCGACGGGACAGATTCTAATGAAAAACTGTTTTTT. This encodes CASSDGTDSNEKLFF. J is TRBJ1-4 and V is TRBV5-4, with TRBD1 matching over 7 bases. V lost 4 bases, J lost 3 bases, and 6 bases stayed unmatched. The CDR3 has 15 residues. The germline gives CDR1 SGHNT, CDR2 YYREEE (reference sequence).

The V gene is TRBV3-1 (or the pseudogene TRBV3-2), the J gene TRBJ1-1; D uncertain. V was clipped by 3 bases and J by 5 bases, with 13 bases between them. The germline gives CDR1 LGHDT, CDR2 YNNKEL (reference sequence). The CDR3 contains 14 residues. Here the CDR3 reads CASSHGGRSTEAFF. Here the CDR3 DNA reads TGTGCCAGCAGCCACGGTGGTAGGAGTACTGAAGCTTTCTTT.

V and J are TRBV10-3 and TRBJ2-2; D is uncertain. In germline, CDR1 is ENHRY, CDR2 SYGVKD. This CDR3 region has 14 residues. Trimming left V 6 bases short and J 7 bases short, with 15 bases between. CDR3 loop: CAIRLSVSGGELFF. The CDR3 nucleotides read TGTGCCATCAGGCTGTCGGTTAGTGGCGGGGAGCTGTTTTTT.

J is TRBJ1-2 and V is TRBV5-6, with TRBD1 matching over 9 bases. The junction had 6 bases not matched to a gene; V was cut back by 0 bases and J by 6 bases. CDR3 length: 15 residues. Germline V CDR1 and CDR2: SGHDT, YYEEEE. Written as DNA, the CDR3 is TGTGCCAGCAGCTTGGCCCTAGGGACAGGGAATGGCTACACCTTC. This gives the protein CASSLALGTGNGYTF. Together with reference TRBV5-6 and TRBJ1-2, the CDR3 gives the full variable domain: DAGVTQSPTHLIKTRGQQVTLRCSPKSGHDTVSWYQQALGQGPQFIFQYYEEEERQRGNFPDRFSGHQFPNYSSELNVNALLLGDSALYLCASSLALGTGNGYTFGSGTRLTVV.

The J gene is TRBJ2-7, the V gene TRBV7-2, with 11 bases identical to TRBD2. Germline V gives CDR1 SGHTA, CDR2 FQGNSA. The junction had 10 bases not matched to a gene; V was cut back by 7 bases and J by 5 bases. CDR3 length: 15 amino acids. In DNA, the CDR3 is TGTGCCAGCACCCCTGGGCTAGCGGGAGGAAACGAGCAGTACTTC. This sequence encodes CASTPGLAGGNEQYF.